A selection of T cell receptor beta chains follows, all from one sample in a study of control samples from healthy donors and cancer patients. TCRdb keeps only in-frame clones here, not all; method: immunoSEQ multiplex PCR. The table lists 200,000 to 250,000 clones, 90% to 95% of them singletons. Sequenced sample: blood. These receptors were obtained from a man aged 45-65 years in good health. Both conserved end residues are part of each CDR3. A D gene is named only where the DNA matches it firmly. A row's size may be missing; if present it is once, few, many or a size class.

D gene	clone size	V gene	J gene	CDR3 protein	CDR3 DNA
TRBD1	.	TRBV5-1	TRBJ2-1	CASYPLDRGIGNEQFF	TGCGCCAGTTACCCCCTAGACAGGGGTATAGGGAATGAGCAGTTCTTC
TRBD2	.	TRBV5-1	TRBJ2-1	CASSFNGGAWNEQFF	TGCGCCAGCAGCTTCAACGGGGGGGCGTGGAATGAGCAGTTCTTC
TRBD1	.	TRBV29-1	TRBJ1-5	CSVLQGANQPQHF	TGCAGCGTTCTACAGGGGGCTAATCAGCCCCAGCATTTT
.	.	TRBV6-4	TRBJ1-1	CASSDSGPFTFLLNTEAFF	TGTGCCAGCAGTGACTCTGGCCCTTTCACGTTTTTGCTGAACACTGAAGCTTTCTTT
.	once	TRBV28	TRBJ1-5	CASSFSIQPQHF	TGTGCCAGCAGTTTCTCGATTCAGCCCCAGCATTTT
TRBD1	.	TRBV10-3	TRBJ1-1	CAISVQGGTEAFF	TGTGCCATCAGTGTACAGGGGGGCACTGAAGCTTTCTTT
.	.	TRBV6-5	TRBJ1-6	CASRKGGQGISPLHF	TGTGCCAGCAGGAAAGGGGGGCAGGGGATTTCACCCCTCCACTTT
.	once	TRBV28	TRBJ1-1	CASITSTAGNTEAFF	TGTGCCAGCATCACTTCGACGGCTGGGAACACTGAAGCTTTCTTT
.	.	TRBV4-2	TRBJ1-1	CASSQDSGLGGAEAFF	TGTGCCAGCAGCCAAGATTCGGGCCTTGGTGGAGCTGAAGCTTTCTTT
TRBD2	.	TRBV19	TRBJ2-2	CASSPDWRGSAGELFF	TGTGCCAGTAGTCCCGACTGGCGGGGGAGCGCCGGGGAGCTGTTTTTT
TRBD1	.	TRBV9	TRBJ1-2	CASSVTGQSNYGYTF	TGTGCCAGCAGCGTCACGGGACAGTCTAACTATGGCTACACCTTC
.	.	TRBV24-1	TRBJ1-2	CATSPRGRDGYTF	TGTGCCACCAGCCCCCGAGGCAGGGATGGCTACACCTTC
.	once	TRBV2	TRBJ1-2	CASSEGGGRFYGYTF	TGTGCCAGCAGTGAAGGGGGAGGAAGATTCTATGGCTACACCTTC
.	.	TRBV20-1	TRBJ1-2	CISPNYGYTF	TGCATCAGTCCTAACTATGGCTACACCTTC
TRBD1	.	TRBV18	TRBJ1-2	CASLEGQGYGYGYTF	TGTGCCAGCTTGGAGGGACAGGGGTACGGCTATGGCTACACCTTC
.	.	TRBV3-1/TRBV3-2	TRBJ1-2	CASSQIGGAFGYTF	TGTGCCAGCAGCCAAATTGGGGGGGCATTTGGCTACACCTTC
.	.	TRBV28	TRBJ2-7	CASSLKVRGEQYF	TGTGCCAGCAGTTTAAAGGTACGGGGCGAGCAGTACTTC
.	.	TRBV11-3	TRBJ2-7	CASSVRGVRKPCSYEQYF	TGTGCCAGCAGCGTTAGGGGGGTTCGAAAACCGTGCTCCTACGAGCAGTACTTC
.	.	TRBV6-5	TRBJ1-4	CASRRLNEKLFF	TGTGCCAGCAGGCGCCTTAATGAAAAACTGTTTTTT
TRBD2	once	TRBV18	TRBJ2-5	CASSPGLRQETQYF	TGTGCCAGCTCCCCGGGACTACGCCAAGAGACCCAGTACTTC
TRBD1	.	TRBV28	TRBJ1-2	CASSFPRTGVRYGYTF	TGTGCCAGCAGTTTCCCTCGGACAGGCGTGCGCTATGGCTACACCTTC
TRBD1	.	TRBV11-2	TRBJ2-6	CASSVNRGTGANVLTF	TGTGCCAGCAGCGTTAACAGGGGGACCGGGGCCAACGTCCTGACTTTC
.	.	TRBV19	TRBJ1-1	CASSPYAGDFTEAFF	TGTGCCAGTAGTCCCTATGCTGGGGACTTCACTGAAGCTTTCTTT